This T cell receptor beta chain was captured in a study of vaccination effects on CD4 cells after COVID-19. Prior to sequencing, the ViraFEST assay stimulated PBMC with viral peptide pools, which expanded the antigen-specific CD4+ T cells. CD4+ T cells were isolated after nine to ten days of culture. Sequencing was performed with immunoSEQ multiplex PCR; in TCRdb, only in-frame clones are kept and a portion is missing. The sample yields over 50,000 clones, 81% seen once. A remark on this clone: What it binds is unknown.

Germline values: CDR1 LGHDT, CDR2 YNNKEL (reference sequence). Trimming removed 6 bases at V and 11 bases at J, with 19 bases between. This CDR3 contains 14 residues. Here the sequenced sample was CD4+ T cells from PBMCs cultured with HCoV-229E spike peptides, taken before COVID-19 vaccination. The clonotype comes from a human donor who received a COVID-19 vaccine. The J gene is TRBJ1-4, the V gene TRBV3-1 (or the pseudogene TRBV3-2), with D possibly matching TRBD1 (6 bases). The chain's CDR3 is CASRPYGDTRKLFF. The CDR3 DNA reads TGTGCCAGCAGACCGTATGGGGACACTCGGAAACTGTTTTTT.